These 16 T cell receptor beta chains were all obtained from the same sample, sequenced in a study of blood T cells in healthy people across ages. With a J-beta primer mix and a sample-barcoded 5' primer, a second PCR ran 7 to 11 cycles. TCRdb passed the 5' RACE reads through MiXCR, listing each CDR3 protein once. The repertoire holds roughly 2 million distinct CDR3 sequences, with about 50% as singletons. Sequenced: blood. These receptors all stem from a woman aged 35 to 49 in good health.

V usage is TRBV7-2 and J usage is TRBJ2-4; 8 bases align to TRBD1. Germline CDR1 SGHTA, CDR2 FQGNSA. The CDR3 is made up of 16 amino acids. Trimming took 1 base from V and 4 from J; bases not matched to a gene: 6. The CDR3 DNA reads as TGTGCCAGCAGCTTAGTCCCGGGGACAGGAAAAAACATTCAGTACTTC. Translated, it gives CASSLVPGTGKNIQYF.

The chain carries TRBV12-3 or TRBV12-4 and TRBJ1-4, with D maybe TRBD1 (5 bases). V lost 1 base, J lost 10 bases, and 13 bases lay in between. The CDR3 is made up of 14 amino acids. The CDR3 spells CASSLGQRGAKLFF. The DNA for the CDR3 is TGTGCCAGCAGTTTAGGCCAAAGGGGTGCAAAACTGTTTTTT.

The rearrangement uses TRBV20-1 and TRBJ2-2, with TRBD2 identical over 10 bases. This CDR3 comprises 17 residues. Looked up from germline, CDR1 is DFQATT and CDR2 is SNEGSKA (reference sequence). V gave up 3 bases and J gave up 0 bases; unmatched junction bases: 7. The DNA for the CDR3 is TGCAGTGCTAGTGATTCTAGCGGGGGCTCGAACACCGGGGAGCTGTTTTTT. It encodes CSASDSSGGSNTGELFF.

CDR3: CASSSTRDRGRTKNIQYF. The CDR3 DNA reads as TGTGCCAGCAGCTCGACTCGAGACAGGGGGCGAACCAAAAACATTCAGTACTTC. The chain links TRBV28 to TRBJ2-4, with 10 bases identical to TRBD1. This CDR3 is 18 amino acids long. V shed 6 bases, J shed 2 bases, and the junction held 13 bases outside the gene matches. Germline V gene data show CDR1 as MDHEN and CDR2 as SYDVKM.

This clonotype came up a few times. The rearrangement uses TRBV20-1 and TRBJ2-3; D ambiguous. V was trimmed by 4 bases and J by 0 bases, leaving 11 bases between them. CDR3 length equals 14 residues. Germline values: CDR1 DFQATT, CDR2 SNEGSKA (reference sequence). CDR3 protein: CSATDGISTDTQYF. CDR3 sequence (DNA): TGCAGTGCTACGGACGGCATCAGCACAGATACGCAGTATTTT.

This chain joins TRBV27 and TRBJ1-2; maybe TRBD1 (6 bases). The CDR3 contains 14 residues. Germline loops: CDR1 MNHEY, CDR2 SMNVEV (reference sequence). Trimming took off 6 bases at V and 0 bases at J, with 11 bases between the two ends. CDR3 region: CASRRGVANYGYTF. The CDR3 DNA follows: TGTGCCAGCAGAAGGGGGGTAGCTAACTATGGCTACACCTTC.

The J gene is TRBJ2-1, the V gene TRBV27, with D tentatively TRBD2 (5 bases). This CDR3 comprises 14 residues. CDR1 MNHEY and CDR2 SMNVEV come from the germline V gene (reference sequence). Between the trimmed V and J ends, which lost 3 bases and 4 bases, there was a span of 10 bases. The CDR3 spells CASSFGAGYNEQFF. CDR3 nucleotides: TGTGCCAGCAGTTTTGGTGCGGGTTACAATGAGCAGTTCTTC.

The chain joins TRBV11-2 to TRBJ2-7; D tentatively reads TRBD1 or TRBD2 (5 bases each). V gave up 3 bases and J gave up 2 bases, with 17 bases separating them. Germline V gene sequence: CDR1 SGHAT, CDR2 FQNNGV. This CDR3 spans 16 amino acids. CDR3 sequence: CASSLGVWGRAYEQYF. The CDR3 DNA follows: TGTGCCAGCAGCTTGGGGGTTTGGGGCAGGGCCTACGAGCAGTACTTC.

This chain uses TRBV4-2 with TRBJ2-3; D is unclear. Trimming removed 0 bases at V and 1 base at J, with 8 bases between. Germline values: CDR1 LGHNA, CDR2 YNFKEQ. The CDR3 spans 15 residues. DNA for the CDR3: TGTGCCAGCAGCCAAGATGAATTAGGCACAGATACGCAGTATTTT. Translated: CASSQDELGTDTQYF.

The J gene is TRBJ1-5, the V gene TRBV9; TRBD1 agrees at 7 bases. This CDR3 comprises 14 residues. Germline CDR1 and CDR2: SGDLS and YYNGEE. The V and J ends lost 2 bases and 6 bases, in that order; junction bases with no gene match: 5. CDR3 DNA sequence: TGTGCCAGCAGCGTCTCAGGGGGGGGTCAGCCCCAGCATTTT. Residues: CASSVSGGGQPQHF.

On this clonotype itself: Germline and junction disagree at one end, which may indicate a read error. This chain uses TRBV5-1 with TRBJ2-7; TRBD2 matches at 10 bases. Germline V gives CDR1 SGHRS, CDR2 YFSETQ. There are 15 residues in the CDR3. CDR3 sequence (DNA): TGCGCCGGCAGCTTGGAGGGACTAGCGATAGGCGAGCAGTACTTC. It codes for CAGSLEGLAIGEQYF.

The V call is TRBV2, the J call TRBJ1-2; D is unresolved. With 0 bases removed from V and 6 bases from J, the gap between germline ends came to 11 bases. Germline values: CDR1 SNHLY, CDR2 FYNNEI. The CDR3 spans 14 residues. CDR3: CASSEARSINGYTF. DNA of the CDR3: TGTGCCAGCAGTGAAGCGCGGTCAATAAATGGCTACACCTTC.

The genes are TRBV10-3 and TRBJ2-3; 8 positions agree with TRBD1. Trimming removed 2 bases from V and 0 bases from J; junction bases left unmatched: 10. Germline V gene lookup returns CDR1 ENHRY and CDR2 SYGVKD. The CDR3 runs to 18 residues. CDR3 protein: CAISEDRGRPASTDTQYF. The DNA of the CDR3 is TGTGCCATCAGTGAGGACAGGGGCAGGCCTGCCAGCACAGATACGCAGTATTTT.

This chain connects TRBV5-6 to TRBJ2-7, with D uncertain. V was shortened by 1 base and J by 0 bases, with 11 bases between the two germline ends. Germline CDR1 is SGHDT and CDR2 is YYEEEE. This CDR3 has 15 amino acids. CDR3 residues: CASSLIRTDSYEQYF. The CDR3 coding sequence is TGTGCCAGCAGCTTGATCAGGACGGACTCCTACGAGCAGTACTTC.

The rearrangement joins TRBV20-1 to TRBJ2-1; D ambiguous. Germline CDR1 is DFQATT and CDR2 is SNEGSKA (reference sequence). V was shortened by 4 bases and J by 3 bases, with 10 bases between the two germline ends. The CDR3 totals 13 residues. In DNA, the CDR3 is TGCAGTGCTAACGACGGAGTCTACAATGAGCAGTTCTTC. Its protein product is CSANDGVYNEQFF.

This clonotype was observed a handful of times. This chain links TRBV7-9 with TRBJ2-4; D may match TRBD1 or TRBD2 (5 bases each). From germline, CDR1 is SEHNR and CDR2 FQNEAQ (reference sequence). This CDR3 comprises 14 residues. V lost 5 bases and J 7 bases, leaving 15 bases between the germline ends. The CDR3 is CASSPRDPRNIQYF. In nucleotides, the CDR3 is TGTGCCAGCAGCCCCCGGGACCCTCGCAACATTCAGTACTTC.